A selection of T cell receptor beta chains follows, all from one sample in a study of neurological immune-mediated disorders. TCRdb reanalysed the 5' RACE reads using MiXCR and keeps one entry per CDR3 protein. Of about 36,000 distinct CDR3 sequences in the sample, over 9% are singletons; the top ten hold roughly 7%. Sample: PBMCs. Receptors were obtained from a woman aged 25 to 45 with HTLV-1-associated myelopathy (HAM/TSP). CDR3s include the opening cysteine and the closing phenylalanine or tryptophan. The D gene is left open where the match is weak. Clone sizes are given selectively: once, few, many, or a class where the clone is expanded.

D gene	V gene	J gene	clone size	CDR3 protein	CDR3 DNA
TRBD2	TRBV20-1	TRBJ2-2	many	CSAREGVAGGLGTGELFF	TGCAGTGCTAGAGAGGGGGTAGCGGGGGGGCTCGGCACCGGGGAGCTGTTTTTT
-	TRBV5-1	TRBJ2-2	many	CASSLRGAGELFF	TGCGCCAGCAGCTTGAGAGGGGCCGGGGAGCTGTTTTTT
TRBD1	TRBV7-6	TRBJ2-3	many	CASSSGTGDTDTQYF	TGTGCCAGCAGCTCCGGGACAGGCGACACAGATACGCAGTATTTT
-	TRBV7-6	TRBJ2-7	many	CASGSGLGNEEQYF	TGTGCCAGCGGATCCGGATTGGGGAATGAGGAGCAGTACTTC
-	TRBV20-1	TRBJ2-3	many	CSARGTTRSVPSTDTQYF	TGCAGTGCTAGGGGCACGACGCGGAGCGTACCTAGCACAGATACGCAGTATTTT
-	TRBV7-8	TRBJ2-7	many	CASSLVGEQYF	TGTGCCAGCAGTTTAGTTGGCGAGCAGTACTTC
TRBD2	TRBV20-1	TRBJ2-1	many	CSAQDPLAGGKHSYNEQFF	TGCAGTGCTCAAGATCCCCTAGCGGGGGGGAAACACTCCTACAATGAGCAGTTCTTC
TRBD2	TRBV20-1	TRBJ2-3	many	CSATDPLAGNTDTQYF	TGCAGTGCTACCGACCCTCTAGCGGGGAACACAGATACGCAGTATTTT
-	TRBV6-1	TRBJ2-6	many	CASSVGDSGANVLTF	TGTGCCAGCAGTGTCGGAGACTCTGGGGCCAACGTCCTGACTTTC
-	TRBV20-1	TRBJ1-2	many	CSATGTDNYGYTF	TGCAGTGCTACTGGGACGGATAACTATGGCTACACCTTC
TRBD1	TRBV10-3	TRBJ1-1	many	CAISESTGKNTEAFF	TGTGCCATCAGTGAGTCGACAGGGAAGAACACTGAAGCTTTCTTT
-	TRBV5-1	TRBJ2-1	-	CASSFYICSASLRGGYNEQFF	-
-	TRBV18	TRBJ1-1	many	CASSPQPGPSAEAFF	TGTGCCAGCTCACCGCAACCGGGACCCTCGGCTGAAGCTTTCTTT
TRBD1	TRBV12-3/TRBV12-4	TRBJ1-2	many	CASSFNLVQGGGYTF	TGTGCCAGCAGTTTTAACCTCGTTCAGGGGGGGGGCTACACCTTC
-	TRBV15	TRBJ1-4	many	CATSMDSNEKLFF	TGTGCCACCAGCATGGACAGTAATGAAAAACTGTTTTTT
TRBD2	TRBV5-1	TRBJ2-3	many	CASSLGLAESDTQYF	TGCGCCAGCAGCTTGGGACTAGCGGAGTCAGATACGCAGTATTTT
TRBD1	TRBV20-1	TRBJ1-1	many	CSAINRGQGTEAFF	TGCAGTGCTATCAACAGGGGGCAGGGCACTGAAGCTTTCTTT
-	TRBV5-1	TRBJ2-2	many	CASTPRPLNANTGELFF	TGCGCCAGCACCCCCAGGCCCCTCAACGCGAACACCGGGGAGCTGTTTTTT
-	TRBV9	TRBJ2-1	many	CASSAMTATYNEQFF	TGTGCCAGCAGCGCTATGACAGCGACCTACAATGAGCAGTTCTTC
-	TRBV12-3/TRBV12-4	TRBJ2-2	many	CASSLVGTAGELFF	TGTGCCAGCAGTTTAGTAGGCACGGCCGGGGAGCTGTTTTTT
TRBD1	TRBV18	TRBJ2-7	many	CASSPLPGQGNEQYF	TGTGCCAGCTCACCGCTCCCGGGACAGGGTAACGAGCAGTACTTC
TRBD2	TRBV20-1	TRBJ2-7	many	CSARDREGEQYF	TGCAGTGCTAGAGACAGGGAGGGGGAGCAGTACTTC
TRBD1	TRBV20-1	TRBJ1-6	many	CSATRAGRQGAYNSPLHF	TGCAGTGCTACAAGAGCGGGAAGACAGGGGGCGTATAATTCACCCCTCCACTTT
-	TRBV20-1	TRBJ1-1	many	CSARGTELEAFF	TGCAGTGCTAGAGGGACTGAGCTTGAAGCTTTCTTT
TRBD1	TRBV5-5	TRBJ2-2	many	CASSLGQGDTGELFF	TGTGCCAGCAGCTTGGGACAGGGGGACACCGGGGAGCTGTTTTTT
-	TRBV7-9	TRBJ1-1	many	CASSIPGQSLNTEAFF	TGTGCCAGCAGCATACCGGGACAAAGCTTGAACACTGAAGCTTTCTTT
TRBD1	TRBV2	TRBJ2-7	many	CASRGTGGYSEQYF	TGTGCCAGCAGAGGGACAGGGGGCTATAGCGAGCAGTACTTC
-	TRBV21-1	TRBJ2-5	many	CASSPGVQETQYF	TGTGCCAGCAGCCCTGGGGTCCAAGAGACCCAGTACTTC
-	TRBV7-3	TRBJ1-2	many	CASSPEPLGVDGYTF	TGTGCCAGCAGCCCGGAACCGCTCGGCGTGGATGGCTACACCTTC
TRBD1	TRBV15	TRBJ1-2	many	CATSRIWDGDRAPYGYTF	TGTGCCACCAGCAGGATTTGGGATGGGGACAGGGCTCCTTATGGCTACACCTTC
TRBD1	TRBV20-1	TRBJ2-7	-	CSARIRTGPSAEQYF	TGCAGTGCTAGAATCCGGACAGGACCTAGTGCCGAGCAGTACTTC
-	TRBV20-1	TRBJ1-6	many	CSANPGGNSPLHF	TGCAGTGCTAACCCTGGGGGTAATTCACCCCTCCACTTT
TRBD1	TRBV7-2	TRBJ1-2	few	CASSPDRGTYGYTF	TGTGCCAGCAGCCCCGACAGGGGTACCTATGGCTACACCTTC
-	TRBV19	TRBJ2-3	-	CASSRLGTDTDTQYF	TGTGCCAGTAGTCGCTTAGGGACCGACACAGATACGCAGTATTTT
-	TRBV5-1	TRBJ1-6	many	CASSAGAESNSPLHF	TGCGCCAGCAGCGCCGGGGCAGAATCTAATTCACCCCTCCACTTT
TRBD1	TRBV20-1	TRBJ1-5	many	CSAIDRAPQPQHF	TGCAGTGCCATTGACAGGGCTCCTCAGCCCCAGCATTTT
-	TRBV7-7	TRBJ2-7	many	CASSLFAGPFYEQYF	TGTGCCAGCAGCTTGTTTGCGGGACCTTTCTACGAGCAGTACTTC
-	TRBV5-1	TRBJ1-1	many	CASSFMPGMNTEAFF	TGCGCCAGCAGCTTTATGCCAGGGATGAACACTGAAGCTTTCTTT
-	TRBV11-2	TRBJ1-3	many	CASSLDIGNTIYF	TGTGCCAGCAGCTTAGATATCGGGAACACCATATATTTT
-	TRBV5-5	TRBJ1-5	many	CASSLGNPGQPQHF	TGTGCCAGCAGCTTAGGTAATCCGGGTCAGCCCCAGCATTTT
-	TRBV18	TRBJ1-2	many	CASSLSGFNNVYGYTF	TGTGCCAGCTCACTTTCGGGGTTCAACAATGTCTATGGCTACACCTTC
-	TRBV20-1	TRBJ2-7	many	CSASSPGLGYEQYF	TGCAGTGCCTCATCTCCGGGACTTGGGTACGAGCAGTACTTC
TRBD1	TRBV5-1	TRBJ1-2	many	CASSQSGTGAGYTF	TGCGCCAGCAGCCAGTCCGGGACAGGGGCGGGCTACACCTTC
TRBD2	TRBV5-4	TRBJ2-2	many	CASSPPPGTSGVTGELFF	TGTGCCAGCAGCCCCCCGCCCGGGACTAGCGGGGTCACCGGGGAGCTGTTTTTT
-	TRBV15	TRBJ2-3	many	CATSRDRPETDTQYF	TGTGCCACCAGCAGAGATCGTCCTGAGACAGATACGCAGTATTTT
-	TRBV20-1	TRBJ1-3	many	CSARPSGNTIYF	TGCAGTGCTAGACCATCTGGAAACACCATATATTTT
-	TRBV5-1	TRBJ1-1	many	CASSSKSTPSEAFF	TGCGCCAGCAGCTCCAAATCGACGCCTTCCGAAGCTTTCTTT
-	TRBV20-1	TRBJ1-3	many	CSARSPFPESSGNTIYF	TGCAGTGCTAGATCCCCCTTTCCGGAGAGCTCTGGAAACACCATATATTTT
-	TRBV20-1	TRBJ2-4	many	CSASPLAKNIQYF	TGCAGTGCTAGTCCCTTAGCCAAAAACATTCAGTACTTC
TRBD1	TRBV5-1	TRBJ1-1	many	CASSLTGQGDTEAFF	TGCGCCAGCAGCCTAACGGGACAGGGGGATACTGAAGCTTTCTTT